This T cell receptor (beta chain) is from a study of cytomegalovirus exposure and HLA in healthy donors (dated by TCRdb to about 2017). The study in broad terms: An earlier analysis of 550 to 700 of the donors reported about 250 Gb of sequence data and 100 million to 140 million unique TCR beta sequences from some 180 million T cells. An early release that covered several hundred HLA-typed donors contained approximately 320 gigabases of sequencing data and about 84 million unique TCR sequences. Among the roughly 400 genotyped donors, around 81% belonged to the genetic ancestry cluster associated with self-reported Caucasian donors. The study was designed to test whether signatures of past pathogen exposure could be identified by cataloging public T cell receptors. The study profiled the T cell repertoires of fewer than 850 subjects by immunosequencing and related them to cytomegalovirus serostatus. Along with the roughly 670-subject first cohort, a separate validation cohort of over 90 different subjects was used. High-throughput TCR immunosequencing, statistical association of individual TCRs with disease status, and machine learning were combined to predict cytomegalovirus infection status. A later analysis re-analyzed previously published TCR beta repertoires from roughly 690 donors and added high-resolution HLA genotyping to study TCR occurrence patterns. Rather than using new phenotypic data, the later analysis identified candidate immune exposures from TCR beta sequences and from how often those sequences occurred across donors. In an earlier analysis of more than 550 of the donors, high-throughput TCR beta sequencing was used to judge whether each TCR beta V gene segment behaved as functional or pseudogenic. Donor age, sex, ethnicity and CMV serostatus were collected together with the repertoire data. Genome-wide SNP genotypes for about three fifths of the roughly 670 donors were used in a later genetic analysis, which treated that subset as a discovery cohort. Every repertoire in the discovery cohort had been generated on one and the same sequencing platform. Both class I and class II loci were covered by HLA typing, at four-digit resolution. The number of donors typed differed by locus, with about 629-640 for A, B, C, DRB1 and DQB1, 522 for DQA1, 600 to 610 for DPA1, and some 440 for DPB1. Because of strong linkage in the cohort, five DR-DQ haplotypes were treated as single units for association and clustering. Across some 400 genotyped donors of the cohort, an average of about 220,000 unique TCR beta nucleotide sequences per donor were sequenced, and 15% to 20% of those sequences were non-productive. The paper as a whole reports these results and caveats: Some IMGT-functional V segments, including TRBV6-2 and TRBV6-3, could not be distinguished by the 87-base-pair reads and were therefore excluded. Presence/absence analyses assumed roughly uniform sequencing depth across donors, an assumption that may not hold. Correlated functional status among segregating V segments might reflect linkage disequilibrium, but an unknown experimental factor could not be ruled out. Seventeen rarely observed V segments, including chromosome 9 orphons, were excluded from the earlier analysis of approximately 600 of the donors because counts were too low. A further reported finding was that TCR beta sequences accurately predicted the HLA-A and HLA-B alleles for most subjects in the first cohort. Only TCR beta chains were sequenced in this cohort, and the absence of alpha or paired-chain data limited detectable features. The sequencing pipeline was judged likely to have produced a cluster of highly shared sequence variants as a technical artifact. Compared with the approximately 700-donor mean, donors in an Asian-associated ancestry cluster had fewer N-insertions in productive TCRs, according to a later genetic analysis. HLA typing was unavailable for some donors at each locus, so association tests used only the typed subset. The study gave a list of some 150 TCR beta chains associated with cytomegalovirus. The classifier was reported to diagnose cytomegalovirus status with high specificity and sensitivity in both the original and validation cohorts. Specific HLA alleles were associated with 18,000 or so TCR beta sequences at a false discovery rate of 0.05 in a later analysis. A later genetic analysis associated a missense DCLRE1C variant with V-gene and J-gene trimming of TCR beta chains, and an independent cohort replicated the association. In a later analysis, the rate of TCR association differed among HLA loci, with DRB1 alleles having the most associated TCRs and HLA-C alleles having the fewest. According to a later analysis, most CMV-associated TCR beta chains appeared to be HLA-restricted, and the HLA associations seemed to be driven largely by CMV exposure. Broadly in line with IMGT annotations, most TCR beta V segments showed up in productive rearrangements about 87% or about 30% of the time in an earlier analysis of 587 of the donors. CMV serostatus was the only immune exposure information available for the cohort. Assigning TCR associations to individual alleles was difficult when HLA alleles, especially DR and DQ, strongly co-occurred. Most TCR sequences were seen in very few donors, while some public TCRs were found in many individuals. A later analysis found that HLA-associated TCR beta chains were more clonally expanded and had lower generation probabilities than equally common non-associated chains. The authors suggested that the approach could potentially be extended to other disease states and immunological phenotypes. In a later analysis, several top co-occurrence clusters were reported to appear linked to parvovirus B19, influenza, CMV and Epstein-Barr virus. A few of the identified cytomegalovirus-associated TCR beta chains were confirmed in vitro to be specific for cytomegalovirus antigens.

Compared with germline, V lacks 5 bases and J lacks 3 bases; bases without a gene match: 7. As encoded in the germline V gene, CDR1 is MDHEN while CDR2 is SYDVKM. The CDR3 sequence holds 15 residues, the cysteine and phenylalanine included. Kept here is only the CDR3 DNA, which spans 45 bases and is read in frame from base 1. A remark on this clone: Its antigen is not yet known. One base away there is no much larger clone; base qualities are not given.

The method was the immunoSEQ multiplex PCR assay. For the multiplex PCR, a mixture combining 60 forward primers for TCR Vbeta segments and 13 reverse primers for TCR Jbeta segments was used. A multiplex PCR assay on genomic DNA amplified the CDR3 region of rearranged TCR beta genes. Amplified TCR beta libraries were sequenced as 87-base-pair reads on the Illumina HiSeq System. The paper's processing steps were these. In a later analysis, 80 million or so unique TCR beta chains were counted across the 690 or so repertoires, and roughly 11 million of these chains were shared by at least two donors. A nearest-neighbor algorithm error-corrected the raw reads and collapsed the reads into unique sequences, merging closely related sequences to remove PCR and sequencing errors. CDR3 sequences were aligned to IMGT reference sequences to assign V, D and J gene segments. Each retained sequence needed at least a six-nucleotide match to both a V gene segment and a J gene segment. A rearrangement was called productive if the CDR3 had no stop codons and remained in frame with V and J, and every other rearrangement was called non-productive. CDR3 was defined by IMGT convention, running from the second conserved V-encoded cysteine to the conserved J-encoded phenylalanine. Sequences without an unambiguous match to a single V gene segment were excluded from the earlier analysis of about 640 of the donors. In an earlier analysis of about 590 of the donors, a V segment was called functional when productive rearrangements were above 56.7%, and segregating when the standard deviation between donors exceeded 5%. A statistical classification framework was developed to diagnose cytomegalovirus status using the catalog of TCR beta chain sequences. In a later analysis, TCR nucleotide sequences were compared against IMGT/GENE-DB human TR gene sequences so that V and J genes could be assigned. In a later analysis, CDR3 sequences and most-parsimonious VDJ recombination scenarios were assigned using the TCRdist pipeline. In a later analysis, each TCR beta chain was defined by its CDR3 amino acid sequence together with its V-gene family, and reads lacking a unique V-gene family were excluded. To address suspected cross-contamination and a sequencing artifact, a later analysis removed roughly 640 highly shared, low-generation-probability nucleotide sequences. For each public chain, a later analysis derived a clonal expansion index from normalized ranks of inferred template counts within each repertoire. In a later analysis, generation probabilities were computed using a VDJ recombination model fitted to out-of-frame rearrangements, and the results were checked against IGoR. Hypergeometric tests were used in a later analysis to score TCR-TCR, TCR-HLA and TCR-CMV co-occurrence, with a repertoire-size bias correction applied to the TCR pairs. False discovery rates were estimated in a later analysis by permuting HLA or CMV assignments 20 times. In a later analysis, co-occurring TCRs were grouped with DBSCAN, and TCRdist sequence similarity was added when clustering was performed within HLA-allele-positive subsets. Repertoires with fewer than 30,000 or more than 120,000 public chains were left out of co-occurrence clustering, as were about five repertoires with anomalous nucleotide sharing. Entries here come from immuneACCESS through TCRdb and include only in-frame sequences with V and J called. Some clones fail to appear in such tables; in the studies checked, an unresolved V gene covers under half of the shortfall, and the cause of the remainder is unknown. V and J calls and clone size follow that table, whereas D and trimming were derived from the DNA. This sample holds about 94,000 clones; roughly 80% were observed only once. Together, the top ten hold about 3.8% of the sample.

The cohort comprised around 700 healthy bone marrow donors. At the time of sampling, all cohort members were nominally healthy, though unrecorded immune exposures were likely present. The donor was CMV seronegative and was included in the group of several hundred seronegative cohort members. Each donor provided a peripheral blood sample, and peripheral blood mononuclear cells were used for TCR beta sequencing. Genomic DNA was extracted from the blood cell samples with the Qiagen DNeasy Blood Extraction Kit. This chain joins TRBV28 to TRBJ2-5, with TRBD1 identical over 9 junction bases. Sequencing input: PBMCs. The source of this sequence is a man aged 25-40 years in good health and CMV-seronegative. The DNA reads TGTGCCAGCAGTAGACAGGGGGGGTTCGAAGAGACCCAGTACTTC. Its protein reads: CASSRQGGFEETQYF. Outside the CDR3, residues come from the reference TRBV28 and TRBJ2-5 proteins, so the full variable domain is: DVKVTQSSRYLVKRTGEKVFLECVQDMDHENMFWYRQDPGLGLRLIYFSYDVKMKEKGDIPEGYSVSREKKERFSLILESASTNQTSMYLCASSRQGGFEETQYFGPGTRLLVL.